This is a list of T cell receptor beta chains from one sample in a study of Ad26.COV2.S vaccination and SARS-CoV-2 variants. Sequencing used immunoSEQ multiplex PCR; TCRdb keeps in-frame clones, though not all of them. In the table there are 440,000 or so clones, about 90% of which are singletons. The material sequenced was peripheral blood, taken in a trial of Ad26.COV2.S vaccine versus placebo. Every receptor here comes from a person between 18 and 60 years old who received the Ad26.COV2.S COVID-19 vaccine or a placebo. Both conserved end residues are part of each CDR3. Each record gives: CDR3 DNA, CDR3 protein, D gene, V gene, J gene, clone size. D genes are given only for firm matches. The listing skips clone size in some rows; elsewhere it reads once, few, many or a size class.

cdr3_nt: TGTGCCAGCAGCTTAGTTTTGGGCACAGATACGCAGTATTTT
cdr3_aa: CASSLVLGTDTQYF
d_call: .
v_call: TRBV7-2
j_call: TRBJ2-3
clone_size: .

cdr3_nt: TGTGCCAGCAGTGGAGGGGGATCCTATAATTCACCCCTCCACTTT
cdr3_aa: CASSGGGSYNSPLHF
d_call: .
v_call: TRBV27
j_call: TRBJ1-6
clone_size: .

cdr3_nt: TGCGCCAGCAGCCAAGACAAGATTTCACCCCTCCACTTT
cdr3_aa: CASSQDKISPLHF
d_call: .
v_call: TRBV4-1
j_call: TRBJ1-6
clone_size: few

cdr3_nt: TGCAGTGCTAGTTCCGCGGGGAGCTCCTACAATGAGCAGTTCTTC
cdr3_aa: CSASSAGSSYNEQFF
d_call: .
v_call: TRBV20-1
j_call: TRBJ2-1
clone_size: .

cdr3_nt: TGTGCCAGCAGTTTTAAGGTGCAGGGCTACACCTTC
cdr3_aa: CASSFKVQGYTF
d_call: .
v_call: TRBV28
j_call: TRBJ1-2
clone_size: .

cdr3_nt: TGTGCCAGCAGCTCTCCAGGGGGCCGGGAGACCCAGTACTTC
cdr3_aa: CASSSPGGRETQYF
d_call: TRBD1
v_call: TRBV7-9
j_call: TRBJ2-5
clone_size: .

cdr3_nt: TGTGCCAGCAGCGTAGCCCCGTCGGGCTACGAGCAGTACTTC
cdr3_aa: CASSVAPSGYEQYF
d_call: .
v_call: TRBV9
j_call: TRBJ2-7
clone_size: .

cdr3_nt: TGTGCCTCTAATGTGAACACCGGGGAGCTGTTTTTT
cdr3_aa: CASNVNTGELFF
d_call: .
v_call: TRBV6-6
j_call: TRBJ2-2
clone_size: .

cdr3_nt: TGCAGTGCTAGTGGAGCGGGGTGGGGGTTAGGTTTCTACACCTTC
cdr3_aa: CSASGAGWGLGFYTF
d_call: .
v_call: TRBV20-1
j_call: TRBJ1-2
clone_size: .

cdr3_nt: TGTGCCAGCAGCATCGACAGGGTCACGTTTTTGGGGCAGTACTTC
cdr3_aa: CASSIDRVTFLGQYF
d_call: TRBD1
v_call: TRBV7-2
j_call: TRBJ2-7
clone_size: .

cdr3_nt: TGTGCCAGCAGCTTGGGACTAGCGGGGGTGGAGACCCAGTACTTC
cdr3_aa: CASSLGLAGVETQYF
d_call: TRBD2
v_call: TRBV7-2
j_call: TRBJ2-5
clone_size: .

cdr3_nt: TGCGCCAGCAGCCAAACTTGGGCTAGCGGGGTTTACGAGCAGTACTTC
cdr3_aa: CASSQTWASGVYEQYF
d_call: TRBD2
v_call: TRBV4-3
j_call: TRBJ2-7
clone_size: .

cdr3_nt: TGTGCCAGCAGCCTCCGACGGCCCCACGAGCAGTACTTC
cdr3_aa: CASSLRRPHEQYF
d_call: .
v_call: TRBV7-2
j_call: TRBJ2-7
clone_size: .

cdr3_nt: TGCGCCAGCAGCTCTCCTCAGGGCGGTGAAAAACTGTTTTTT
cdr3_aa: CASSSPQGGEKLFF
d_call: .
v_call: TRBV5-1
j_call: TRBJ1-4
clone_size: .

cdr3_nt: TGTGCCAGGCGGGACAGGGGAGGGTCTGAAGCTTTCTTT
cdr3_aa: CARRDRGGSEAFF
d_call: TRBD1
v_call: TRBV19
j_call: TRBJ1-1
clone_size: .

cdr3_nt: TGTGCCAGCAGCGTGACTACCTACGAGCAGTACTTC
cdr3_aa: CASSVTTYEQYF
d_call: .
v_call: TRBV5-5
j_call: TRBJ2-7
clone_size: .

cdr3_nt: TGTGCCAGCAGCTCTGTAACAGGGACTAGGCTACAAGAGACCCAGTACTTC
cdr3_aa: CASSSVTGTRLQETQYF
d_call: TRBD2
v_call: TRBV3-1/TRBV3-2
j_call: TRBJ2-5
clone_size: .

cdr3_nt: TGTGCCAGCAGCTCCCGTGGTGTCAAGGCCGGCTATGGCTACACCTTC
cdr3_aa: CASSSRGVKAGYGYTF
d_call: .
v_call: TRBV7-2
j_call: TRBJ1-2
clone_size: .

cdr3_nt: TGTGCCGGAGGGGGACAGGGGACAAACGAGCAGTACTTC
cdr3_aa: CAGGGQGTNEQYF
d_call: TRBD1
v_call: TRBV2
j_call: TRBJ2-7
clone_size: .

cdr3_nt: TGTGCCAGCAGCATAGAGGGGGTTAGCTCCTATAATTCACCCCTCCACTTT
cdr3_aa: CASSIEGVSSYNSPLHF
d_call: .
v_call: TRBV7-2
j_call: TRBJ1-6
clone_size: .

cdr3_nt: TGTGCCAGCAGCTTTATCCTTATGGAGTTATATGGCTACACCTTC
cdr3_aa: CASSFILMELYGYTF
d_call: .
v_call: TRBV7-9
j_call: TRBJ1-2
clone_size: .

cdr3_nt: TGTGCCAGCAGTTATGAGCGGGGCTACGAGCAGTACTTC
cdr3_aa: CASSYERGYEQYF
d_call: TRBD2
v_call: TRBV6-5
j_call: TRBJ2-7
clone_size: .

cdr3_nt: TGTGCCAGCAGTCCGTCGCCGGACAGCTATAGCAATCAGCCCCAGCATTTT
cdr3_aa: CASSPSPDSYSNQPQHF
d_call: .
v_call: TRBV27
j_call: TRBJ1-5
clone_size: once

cdr3_nt: TGCGCCAGCAGGAGTACTGGGGACACGAACACCGGGGAGCTGTTTTTT
cdr3_aa: CASRSTGDTNTGELFF
d_call: .
v_call: TRBV10-2
j_call: TRBJ2-2
clone_size: .

cdr3_nt: TGTGCCAGTAGTACCCGGACAGGGTCCACGATCTATGGCTACACCTTC
cdr3_aa: CASSTRTGSTIYGYTF
d_call: TRBD1
v_call: TRBV19
j_call: TRBJ1-2
clone_size: once

cdr3_nt: TGTGCCAGCAGCCAAGTCAGGGGTGTGATGAACACTGAAGCTTTCTTT
cdr3_aa: CASSQVRGVMNTEAFF
d_call: .
v_call: TRBV3-1/TRBV3-2
j_call: TRBJ1-1
clone_size: once

cdr3_nt: TGCGCCAGCAGCGTTGGGACTAGCGGGGGGAGCACAGATACGCAGTATTTT
cdr3_aa: CASSVGTSGGSTDTQYF
d_call: TRBD2
v_call: TRBV5-1
j_call: TRBJ2-3
clone_size: .

cdr3_nt: TGCGCCAGCAGCCCTGACACCGGGGAGCTGTTTTTT
cdr3_aa: CASSPDTGELFF
d_call: .
v_call: TRBV4-3
j_call: TRBJ2-2
clone_size: .

cdr3_nt: TGTGCCAGCAGCTTCAGGGGGCCTAATGAAAAACTGTTTTTT
cdr3_aa: CASSFRGPNEKLFF
d_call: TRBD1
v_call: TRBV5-5
j_call: TRBJ1-4
clone_size: .

cdr3_nt: TGTGCCAGTAGTATCCGGGACAAAGCCCACTACGAGCAGTACTTC
cdr3_aa: CASSIRDKAHYEQYF
d_call: .
v_call: TRBV19
j_call: TRBJ2-7
clone_size: .

cdr3_nt: TGTGCCAGCGCTGCGGACAGGGTCGCTTTCTTT
cdr3_aa: CASAADRVAFF
d_call: TRBD1
v_call: TRBV7-2
j_call: TRBJ1-1
clone_size: .

cdr3_nt: TGTGCCAGCAGCACGCCGGGACAGGGTTATAATGAGCAGTTCTTC
cdr3_aa: CASSTPGQGYNEQFF
d_call: TRBD1
v_call: TRBV28
j_call: TRBJ2-1
clone_size: .

cdr3_nt: TGCAGCGTACGCTTACGGGGGAACTACAATGAGCAGTTCTTC
cdr3_aa: CSVRLRGNYNEQFF
d_call: .
v_call: TRBV29-1
j_call: TRBJ2-1
clone_size: .

cdr3_nt: TGTGCCAGCAGCTTGAAGCAAGACTCCTACGAGCAGTACTTC
cdr3_aa: CASSLKQDSYEQYF
d_call: .
v_call: TRBV5-6
j_call: TRBJ2-7
clone_size: .

cdr3_nt: TGTGCCAGCTCACGACTCTTGGGCACAGATACGCAGTATTTT
cdr3_aa: CASSRLLGTDTQYF
d_call: .
v_call: TRBV18
j_call: TRBJ2-3
clone_size: .

cdr3_nt: TGTGCCAGCAGCTTATTCCGGATTTCGGAGGGAGGCTACACCTTC
cdr3_aa: CASSLFRISEGGYTF
d_call: .
v_call: TRBV7-8
j_call: TRBJ1-2
clone_size: .

cdr3_nt: TGTGCCAGCAGCTTGCACCGGGTATTGGCCCAAACTGAAGCTTTCTTT
cdr3_aa: CASSLHRVLAQTEAFF
d_call: .
v_call: TRBV5-8
j_call: TRBJ1-1
clone_size: .

cdr3_nt: TGTGCCAGCAGAGAAGGGGGATACCGCACTGAAGCTTTCTTT
cdr3_aa: CASREGGYRTEAFF
d_call: .
v_call: TRBV2
j_call: TRBJ1-1
clone_size: .

cdr3_nt: TGTGCCAGCAGCTTACAGTACGAGCAGTACTTC
cdr3_aa: CASSLQYEQYF
d_call: .
v_call: TRBV11-2
j_call: TRBJ2-7
clone_size: .

cdr3_nt: TGTGCCACCAGCAGAGGCAGTGGGAAACGCTACAATGAGCAGTTCTTC
cdr3_aa: CATSRGSGKRYNEQFF
d_call: .
v_call: TRBV15
j_call: TRBJ2-1
clone_size: .

cdr3_nt: TGCGCCATTTCCCGGGACAGCAGCACAGATACGCAGTATTTT
cdr3_aa: CAISRDSSTDTQYF
d_call: TRBD1
v_call: TRBV4-1
j_call: TRBJ2-3
clone_size: .

cdr3_nt: TGTGCCAGCAGCCAAGAATATCCTGGAAACACCATATATTTT
cdr3_aa: CASSQEYPGNTIYF
d_call: .
v_call: TRBV3-1/TRBV3-2
j_call: TRBJ1-3
clone_size: .

cdr3_nt: TGTGCCAGCAGCTTAGGCCAGCTCCGCTACGAGCAGTACTTC
cdr3_aa: CASSLGQLRYEQYF
d_call: .
v_call: TRBV7-6
j_call: TRBJ2-7
clone_size: .

cdr3_nt: TGTGCCAGCAGTTTCTCCTACGAGCAGTACTTC
cdr3_aa: CASSFSYEQYF
d_call: .
v_call: TRBV6-2/TRBV6-3
j_call: TRBJ2-7
clone_size: few

cdr3_nt: TGTGCCAGCAGTTTACAGATAAATGAAAAACTGTTTTTT
cdr3_aa: CASSLQINEKLFF
d_call: .
v_call: TRBV12-3/TRBV12-4
j_call: TRBJ1-4
clone_size: few

cdr3_nt: TGTGCCAGCAGCAAACAGGGGGCCCTGAGCTCCTATAATTCACCCCTCCACTTT
cdr3_aa: CASSKQGALSSYNSPLHF
d_call: TRBD1
v_call: TRBV5-5
j_call: TRBJ1-6
clone_size: .

cdr3_nt: TGCAGTGCTAGTCGGACTAGCGGGGGAGAGACCCAGTACTTC
cdr3_aa: CSASRTSGGETQYF
d_call: TRBD2
v_call: TRBV20-1
j_call: TRBJ2-5
clone_size: once

cdr3_nt: TGTGCCAGCAGCTTAGGGAGGACCTCTGTGAACACCGGGGAGCTGTTTTTT
cdr3_aa: CASSLGRTSVNTGELFF
d_call: .
v_call: TRBV9
j_call: TRBJ2-2
clone_size: .

cdr3_nt: TGTGCCAGCTCACAAAACAGGGGAAACACTGAAGCTTTCTTT
cdr3_aa: CASSQNRGNTEAFF
d_call: TRBD1
v_call: TRBV18
j_call: TRBJ1-1
clone_size: .

cdr3_nt: TGTGCCAGCTCACCATCGGACCGTGGGGATACGCAGTATTTT
cdr3_aa: CASSPSDRGDTQYF
d_call: .
v_call: TRBV18
j_call: TRBJ2-3
clone_size: .

cdr3_nt: TGTGCCACCAGCCCGGAGATCCACCCGGGGAGTCAGCCCCAGCATTTT
cdr3_aa: CATSPEIHPGSQPQHF
d_call: .
v_call: TRBV15
j_call: TRBJ1-5
clone_size: few

cdr3_nt: TGTGCCAGCAGCTCCGCTCGGAACACCGGGGAGCTGTTTTTT
cdr3_aa: CASSSARNTGELFF
d_call: .
v_call: TRBV7-9
j_call: TRBJ2-2
clone_size: .

cdr3_nt: TGTGCCAGCAGTCCCGGGACAGGGGGCTACGAGCAGTACTTC
cdr3_aa: CASSPGTGGYEQYF
d_call: TRBD1
v_call: TRBV5-4
j_call: TRBJ2-7
clone_size: .

cdr3_nt: TGTGCCAGCAATCCGAGCAGGGCCGGAAACACCATATATTTT
cdr3_aa: CASNPSRAGNTIYF
d_call: .
v_call: TRBV2
j_call: TRBJ1-3
clone_size: .

cdr3_nt: TGTGCCAGCAGCGTAGCTGTAAAGGAGACCCAGTACTTC
cdr3_aa: CASSVAVKETQYF
d_call: .
v_call: TRBV9
j_call: TRBJ2-5
clone_size: .

cdr3_nt: TGTGCCAGCAGCCAATCCGGGACTAGCGGGGTTGAGCAGTTCTTC
cdr3_aa: CASSQSGTSGVEQFF
d_call: TRBD2
v_call: TRBV3-1/TRBV3-2
j_call: TRBJ2-1
clone_size: .

cdr3_nt: TGTGCCAGCTCACCAGGGGTGTGGTATAATTCACCCCTCCACTTT
cdr3_aa: CASSPGVWYNSPLHF
d_call: .
v_call: TRBV18
j_call: TRBJ1-6
clone_size: .